This T cell receptor beta chain is drawn from a study of blood T cell repertoires in COVID-19 (dated by TCRdb to about 2020). Turning to the overall study: Samples from collaborators originated in the United States, Italy and Spain and spanned both the acute and convalescent phases of COVID-19. The prospective study material was composed of cDNA or gDNA derived from T cells, B-cell-depleted T cells, or PBMCs. Subjects who had been exposed to COVID-19, were actively infected with it, or had recovered from it provided the deeply sampled blood TCRbeta repertoires that made up the dataset. The repertoires were released in a freely available public database meant as a resource for research on the immune response to SARS-CoV-2. The samples were drawn from two sources: the first 160 participants of the ongoing ImmuneRACE study, and 950 to 1,500 subjects contributed by 6 global collaborators. The sample metadata nearly always contained a de-identified subject ID, COVID-19 status, age in years and sex. Where available, HLA class I and class II types were obtained from metadata supplied by the sample provider rather than from assay-based typing.

TCRbeta CDR3 regions were amplified from genomic DNA by means of the immunoSEQ Assay, a bias-controlled multiplex PCR. As for the authors' bioinformatics: The number of nucleated cells in each sample was estimated by amplification of reference gene primers within the assay. Sequence reads were collapsed and filtered to measure the absolute abundance of every unique TCRbeta CDR3 rearrangement. Productive Simpson clonality was computed per sample as the square root of Simpson's diversity index over productive rearrangements. TCRdb retrieved this table from immuneACCESS and kept in-frame rearrangements only. Not all clones are present; in checked studies, unresolved V genes account for under half, and no reason is known for the remainder. D and trimming were read from the DNA, whereas the V and J calls and clone size are those reported in that table. This sample has under 40,000 clones in its table, and nearly 90% of those were observed once. The ten top clones hold roughly 32% of the sample.

Each collaborating institution followed its own protocols to collect whole blood in K2EDTA tubes. For TCRbeta analysis, collaborator samples were shipped as frozen whole blood, as isolated PBMCs, or as DNA extracted from either sample type. What the research found in general, with its limitations: The quantity of clinical and demographic metadata differed by source and by participant and was supplied without curation.

This clone has just one count. Its cognate antigen has yet to be identified. No base quality values were provided; no much bigger clone lies one nucleotide off. Trimming accounts for 5 bases at V and 0 bases at J, while the number of junction bases matched to no gene is 13. The CDR3 contains 17 residues, cysteine and phenylalanine counted. The CDR3 DNA has 51 bases and is translated from base 1. Per the germline V gene, SGHTA is the CDR1 and FQGNSA is the CDR2. The chain links TRBV7-2 with TRBJ2-7; a stretch of 7 junction bases matches TRBD1. The receptor's source is an older man with active COVID-19. Source material: peripheral blood. CDR3 protein: CASSPLLDRESSYEQYF. The DNA is TGTGCCAGCAGCCCCCTACTAGACAGGGAAAGCTCCTACGAGCAGTACTTC.